The next 10 T cell receptor beta chains were all read from a single sample in a study of beta chain features in type 1 diabetes. Findings and limits, study-wide: All four CD4+ subsets from Type 1 diabetes patients carried moderately but significantly shorter TCRB CDR3s.

These receptors have no identified antigens. Reverse transcribing all isolated RNA meant expressed TCRB transcripts were sequenced. Profiled with immunoSEQ multiplex PCR; TCRdb holds only in-frame clones, not every one. The sample lists about 150,000 clones; 7% to 9.5% were seen once. Sequences were obtained from central memory CD4+ T cells from blood. The receptors shown here come from a woman aged 25-40 years with type 1 diabetes.

This clone was picked up a small number of times. The chain is built from TRBV5-1 and TRBJ2-5; D perhaps matches TRBD1 (6 bases). The CDR3 contains 13 residues. Germline V gives CDR1 SGHRS, CDR2 YFSETQ. The V and J ends lost 2 bases and 3 bases respectively, with 8 bases between them. CDR3 in DNA: TGCGCCAGCAGCTTCAGGGGCGAAGAGACCCAGTACTTC. Amino acids: CASSFRGEETQYF. The full variable domain, its missing parts supplied by reference TRBV5-1 and TRBJ2-5, is KAGVTQTPRYLIKTRGQQVTLSCSPISGHRSVSWYQQTPGQGLQFLFEYFSETQRNKGNFPGRFSGRQFSNSRSEMNVSTLELGDSALYLCASSFRGEETQYFGPGTRLLVL.

The chain is built from TRBV4-1 and TRBJ2-7; D call uncertain. CDR1 and CDR2 (germline): MGHRA, YSYEKL. The V and J ends lost 3 bases and 1 base respectively, with 7 bases between them. There are 13 residues in the CDR3. CDR3 in DNA: TGCGCCAGCAGCCACGCAGATTCCTACGAGCAGTACTTC. It specifies CASSHADSYEQYF.

This clone was seen a few times. V usage is TRBV6-1 and J usage is TRBJ2-5; a possible D gene is TRBD2 (6 bases). Trimming removed 5 bases from V and 7 bases from J, with 14 bases in between. Germline loops: CDR1 MNHNS, CDR2 SASEGT. The CDR3 is 13 residues long. DNA for the CDR3: TGTGCCAGCAGTCTAGGAGGGCTCGGGACCCAGTACTTC. It yields the protein CASSLGGLGTQYF.

This rearrangement joins TRBV11-3 to TRBJ1-2, with D hard to call. The CDR3 contains 14 residues. Trimming removed 1 base at V and 6 bases at J, with 12 bases between. Germline lookup yields CDR1 SGHNT and CDR2 YENEEA. DNA of the CDR3: TGTGCCAGCAGCTTAGGCACCTGGACTCATGGCTACACCTTC. Protein sequence: CASSLGTWTHGYTF.

The CDR3 nucleotides are TGCGCCAGCAGCCCTACTGGACTAGCGGAAGAGACCCAGTACTTC. Translated: CASSPTGLAEETQYF. The gene calls are TRBV5-1 and TRBJ2-5, with 10 bases that match TRBD2. V shed 4 bases, J shed 3 bases, and the junction held 6 bases outside the gene matches. In germline, CDR1 is SGHRS, CDR2 YFSETQ. This CDR3 comprises 15 residues.

In the case of this clone: Germline and junction disagree at one end, which may indicate a read error. CDR3 nucleotides: TGTGCTAGCAGCTTAGATCGGGGAGATACGCAGTATTTT. It yields the protein CASSLDRGDTQYF. The chain joins TRBV7-7 to TRBJ2-3, with D possibly TRBD2 on 5 matching bases. Germline values: CDR1 SSHAT, CDR2 FNYEAQ (reference sequence). This CDR3 is 13 amino acids long.

This clone occurred once. The same CDR3 also results from other DNA sequences found in this sample. This sequence joins TRBV5-1 and TRBJ1-2; D not certain. Germline V lookup: CDR1 SGHRS, CDR2 YFSETQ. This CDR3 is 14 amino acids long. V was shortened by 0 bases and J by 0 bases, with 6 bases between the two germline ends. The DNA for the CDR3 is TGCGCCAGCAGCTTGGTTCCGGCTAACTATGGCTACACCTTC. Translated: CASSLVPANYGYTF.

The sample holds a few counts of this clone. The V call is TRBV2, the J call TRBJ2-1; 7 bases agree with TRBD2. The V gene end was trimmed by 6 bases and the J gene end by 1 base; junction bases not matched to a gene: 9. CDR1 is SNHLY and CDR2 is FYNNEI in the germline V gene. This CDR3 is 16 amino acids long. CDR3 in amino acids: CASSPVGLHSYNEQFF. The DNA of the CDR3 is TGTGCCAGCAGCCCCGTGGGACTACATTCCTACAATGAGCAGTTCTTC.

The rearrangement links TRBV5-4 to TRBJ1-4; tentatively, D is TRBD1 (5 bases). In germline, CDR1 is SGHNT, CDR2 YYREEE (reference sequence). The CDR3 consists of 14 residues. Deletions cut 4 bases from V and 8 bases from J, with 15 bases between. In DNA form, the CDR3 reads TGTGCCAGCAGCCTAGACAGAAGAGAGGAAAAACTGTTTTTT. Its translation is CASSLDRREEKLFF.

V usage is TRBV7-3 and J usage is TRBJ1-5; D call uncertain. Trimming pared 5 bases from V and 3 bases from J, leaving 5 bases between. The CDR3 runs to 12 residues. CDR1 and CDR2 (germline): SGHTA, FQGTGA. CDR3 in DNA: TGTGCCAGCAGCAGCTACAATCAGCCCCAGCATTTT. This translates into CASSSYNQPQHF.